A single sample gave rise to the 19 T cell receptor beta chains below, sequenced in a study of blood T cells in healthy people across ages. It was with a sample-barcoded 5' primer and a J-beta primer mix that a second PCR of about 6 to 12 cycles was run. Using its own MiXCR run on the 5' RACE reads, TCRdb lists one record per CDR3 protein. Seen here are fewer than 2,000,000 distinct CDR3 sequences, about 39% observed once, and the top ten hold around 23%. Sequencing used blood. The receptors originated from a human donor in good health.

V usage is TRBV6-6 and J usage is TRBJ2-1, with 9 bases that match TRBD1. Losses at the gene ends were 7 bases for V and 0 bases for J; bases not matched to a gene: 4. CDR1 is MNHNY and CDR2 is SVGAGI in the germline V gene (reference sequence). This CDR3 region has 15 residues. The CDR3 nucleotides read TGTGCCAGCACCTGGACAGGGGCCTCCTACAATGAGCAGTTCTTC. Translated, it gives CASTWTGASYNEQFF.

A few counts support this clonotype. At one end, the junction sequence differs from germline, possibly due to a read error. The chain recombines TRBV7-2 with TRBJ2-5, with 12 nucleotides matching TRBD2. The CDR3 extends over 15 amino acids. Germline lookup yields CDR1 SGHTA and CDR2 FQGNSA. As DNA, the CDR3 is TGCGCCAGCAGCTTGACTAGCGGGGGCCTAGAGACCCAGTACTTC. Translation gives CASSLTSGGLETQYF. The entire variable domain, with the rest obtained from reference TRBV7-2 and TRBJ2-5, is as follows: GAGVSQSPSNKVTEKGKDVELRCDPISGHTALYWYRQSLGQGLEFLIYFQGNSAPDKSGLPSDRFSAERTGGSVSTLTIQRTQQEDSAVYLCASSLTSGGLETQYFGPGTRLLVL.

In its sample, this clonotype was seen a few times. This sequence joins TRBV9 and TRBJ2-7, with 9 bases fitting TRBD1. The CDR3 runs to 16 residues. CDR1 is SGDLS and CDR2 is YYNGEE in the germline V gene. V lost 3 bases and J lost 5; bases outside the gene matches: 12. The CDR3 loop is CASSAPGQGSRDEQYF. The CDR3 DNA is TGTGCCAGCAGCGCACCGGGACAGGGTAGCCGGGACGAGCAGTACTTC.

The table lists this clonotype with a few counts. The V call is TRBV29-1, the J call TRBJ1-2; possibly TRBD1 for D (5 bases). V lost 4 bases to trimming and J lost 6 bases, with 21 bases between them. CDR1 SQVTM and CDR2 ANQGSEA come from the germline V gene. The CDR3 has 15 amino acids. CDR3 protein: CSVVPIPGLADGYTF. The CDR3 DNA follows: TGCAGCGTTGTTCCTATCCCAGGGCTCGCGGATGGCTACACCTTC.

This rearrangement joins TRBV4-3 to TRBJ1-4, with no clear D. CDR3 length: 16 amino acids. Germline CDR1 reads LGHNA; CDR2 reads YSLEER. Between the trimmed V and J ends, which lost 0 bases and 4 bases, there was a span of 12 bases. The chain's CDR3 is CASSQDVRQINEKLFF. The CDR3 bases are TGCGCCAGCAGCCAAGATGTTCGACAAATTAATGAAAAACTGTTTTTT.

This clonotype was seen ten or more times. The V and J genes are TRBV6-5 and TRBJ2-1, with D tentatively TRBD1 (6 bases). The V end lost 7 bases, the J end lost 0 bases, and 10 bases lay between the germline ends. The CDR3 has 14 amino acids. Germline assignment: CDR1 MNHEY and CDR2 SVGAGI. The CDR3 sequence: CASTRGGSYNEQFF. Written as DNA, the CDR3 is TGTGCCAGCACCCGAGGGGGCTCCTACAATGAGCAGTTCTTC.

This clonotype was found a few times. V is TRBV7-2 and J is TRBJ1-1; the D gene is possibly TRBD1 (5 bases). Trimming pared 5 bases from V and 2 bases from J, leaving 15 bases between. CDR1 is SGHTA, CDR2 FQGNSA, per germline. This CDR3 has 15 residues. The CDR3 nucleotides read TGTGCCAGCAGCAAGGCCGGGGGTCGAAACACTGAAGCTTTCTTT. It encodes CASSKAGGRNTEAFF.

In its sample, this clonotype was seen a few times. The chain combines TRBV14 with TRBJ1-5, with a weak D call TRBD1 (6 bases). Trimming stripped 0 bases from V and 0 bases from J, with 27 bases between. Germline loops: CDR1 SGHDN, CDR2 FVKESK. The CDR3 contains 22 residues. The CDR3 loop reads CASSQDKVVTGPPRYSNQPQHF. DNA of the CDR3: TGTGCCAGCAGCCAAGATAAGGTGGTGACAGGCCCTCCAAGATATAGCAATCAGCCCCAGCATTTT.

The chain combines TRBV6-5 with TRBJ2-3; 11 positions match TRBD2. The CDR3 spans 16 residues. V dropped 6 bases and J dropped 4; count of bases not matched to a gene: 9. Germline V gives CDR1 MNHEY, CDR2 SVGAGI. The DNA of the CDR3 is TGTGCCAGCAGCGAGACCGGGACTAGCGGTCCAGATACGCAGTATTTT. Its protein is CASSETGTSGPDTQYF.

This clonotype was seen more than once but under ten times. The gene calls are TRBV10-3 and TRBJ2-3, with D unresolved. This CDR3 spans 11 amino acids. The V gene's germline CDR1 is ENHRY and CDR2 SYGVKD. Trimming took 10 bases from V and 5 from J, leaving 10 bases between them. CDR3 amino acids: CATAIRDTQYF. Here the CDR3 DNA reads TGTGCCACCGCTATAAGAGATACGCAGTATTTT.

The chain combines TRBV7-9 with TRBJ2-7, with D possibly TRBD1 on 5 matching bases. The germline V gene encodes CDR1 SEHNR and CDR2 FQNEAQ (reference sequence). Trimming shortened V by 5 bases and J by 1 base, and 24 bases separated the two germline ends. This CDR3 contains 18 residues. This CDR3 reads CASSRGWKGPKGSYEQYF. The CDR3 bases are TGTGCCAGCAGCCGAGGTTGGAAGGGGCCAAAGGGATCCTACGAGCAGTACTTC.

CDR3 sequence: CASSRGPTEREDTQYF. DNA of the CDR3: TGTGCCAGCAGCCGGGGACCAACTGAACGCGAAGATACGCAGTATTTT. The V call is TRBV4-2, the J call TRBJ2-3; D may be TRBD1 or TRBD2 (5 bases each). CDR3 length: 16 residues. Per the germline V gene, CDR1 is LGHNA and CDR2 is YNFKEQ. Between the trimmed V and J ends, which lost 4 bases and 5 bases, there was a span of 19 bases.

This rearrangement joins TRBV18 to TRBJ2-7, with 8 bases lining up with TRBD2. The last part of the DNA fits TRBJ2-5 better; the J call may be wrong. Germline V gene sequence: CDR1 KGHSH, CDR2 LQKENI. CDR3 length: 14 amino acids. The CDR3: CASSPSGGAKTQYF. DNA of the CDR3: TGTGCCAGCTCACCATCGGGGGGGGCGAAGACCCAGTACTTC.

To note about this clonotype: The junction shows a germline mismatch at one end, possibly a read error. This chain joins TRBV9 and TRBJ2-5; D is unresolved. Germline V CDR1 and CDR2: SGDLS, YYNGEE. The CDR3 loop spans 16 amino acids. CDR3 protein: CTSSVDGDPEAETQYF. DNA of the CDR3: TGTACCAGCAGCGTAGACGGCGACCCTGAAGCTGAGACCCAGTACTTC.

This chain links TRBV20-1 with TRBJ2-7; 8 nucleotides agree with TRBD2. J gave up 12 bases and V 0 bases, and 16 bases lay outside the gene matches. This CDR3 region has 15 residues. In germline, CDR1 is DFQATT, CDR2 SNEGSKA (reference sequence). The CDR3 nucleotides are TGCAGTGCTAGAGATAACGAACTTCGCCCGGGAGGGGGGTACTTC. The encoded protein is CSARDNELRPGGGYF.

This clonotype was detected a few times. The genes are TRBV7-9 and TRBJ1-1, with D unresolved. The CDR3 sequence is 12 residues long. The germline gives CDR1 SEHNR, CDR2 FQNEAQ (reference sequence). V was shortened by 3 bases and J by 8 bases, with 10 bases between the two germline ends. The CDR3 DNA follows: TGTGCCAGCAGCTTTAAGCACAGCGAAGCTTTCTTT. Translated: CASSFKHSEAFF.

This clonotype showed up just once. The chain is built from TRBV7-9 and TRBJ1-2; weak D call: TRBD1 (6 bases). The CDR3 is 16 amino acids. Germline values: CDR1 SEHNR, CDR2 FQNEAQ (reference sequence). Trimming pared 7 bases from V and 2 bases from J, leaving 20 bases between. The CDR3, as DNA: TGTGCCAGCACAGACCAACAACAGGGCATCAACTATGGCTACACCTTC. Translating it yields CASTDQQQGINYGYTF.

This clonotype was counted at least ten times. The chain uses TRBV7-2 and TRBJ2-1; 10 nucleotides match TRBD2. The trim removed 3 bases at V and 4 bases at J, leaving 3 bases unmatched. The CDR3 loop spans 15 amino acids. From germline, CDR1 is SGHTA and CDR2 FQGNSA. Written as DNA, the CDR3 is TGTGCCAGCAGCTTGGCGACTAGCGGGTACAATGAGCAGTTCTTC. It yields the protein CASSLATSGYNEQFF.

This clonotype showed up just a few times. J is TRBJ2-7 and V is TRBV6-1; 7 bases are a match to TRBD1. Losses at the gene ends were 8 bases for V and 1 base for J; bases not matched to a gene: 2. This CDR3 comprises 12 residues. Germline CDR1 MNHNS, CDR2 SASEGT. The CDR3 DNA follows: TGTGCCAGCGCGACAGGGTCCTACGAGCAGTACTTC. It is translated as CASATGSYEQYF.